Below, 24 T cell receptor beta chains from the same sample are listed, as sequenced in a study of neurological immune-mediated disorders (dated by TCRdb to 2018 to 2020). Library preparation used 5' RACE. The listed sequencing device is Illumina HiSeq 2500. In-frame beta chains were kept once TCRdb had trimmed the public reads at Q25 with fastp and called clones with MiXCR. Every entry covers one CDR3 protein and lists the most common genes and DNA from its rows. The sample profile shows some 42,000 distinct CDR3 sequences; more than 9% of them were found once. The ten largest clones take up over 3.5% of the sample. Sample: CD4+ T cells from blood. All receptors derive from a woman aged 25-40 years with HTLV-1-associated myelopathy (HAM/TSP).

This clonotype was seen at least ten times. V gene TRBV29-1 combines with J gene TRBJ2-1; D is ambiguous. The V gene's germline CDR1 is SQVTM and CDR2 ANQGSEA. There are 12 residues in the CDR3. V was shortened by 3 bases and J by 6 bases, with 9 bases between the two germline ends. For the CDR3, the DNA is TGCAGCGTTGAGGAGCTTCTCAATGAGCAGTTCTTC. Protein product: CSVEELLNEQFF.

This clonotype has a count of ten or more. The V and J genes are TRBV20-1 and TRBJ2-7; 12 bases align to TRBD2. V lost 3 bases, J lost 4 bases, and 4 bases stayed unmatched. The CDR3 runs to 14 residues. Germline V CDR1 and CDR2: DFQATT, SNEGSKA (reference sequence). This chain's CDR3 is CSASRLAGVYEQYF. CDR3 DNA: TGCAGTGCTAGTAGACTAGCGGGAGTATACGAGCAGTACTTC.

This clonotype was found many times. The rearrangement uses TRBV20-1 and TRBJ2-3; a possible D gene is TRBD2 (5 bases). This CDR3 has 13 residues. Germline lookup yields CDR1 DFQATT and CDR2 SNEGSKA (reference sequence). V was cut by 6 bases and J by 1 base, with 11 bases left in between. The CDR3 sequence: CSALSGGTDTQYF. DNA for the CDR3: TGCAGTGCCCTCAGCGGCGGCACAGATACGCAGTATTTT.

This clonotype was seen repeatedly, ten times or more. This chain links TRBV20-1 with TRBJ1-1; D possibly corresponds to TRBD1 (6 bases). The CDR3 has 15 residues. V was cut by 0 bases and J by 9 bases, with 20 bases left in between. Looked up from germline, CDR1 is DFQATT and CDR2 is SNEGSKA (reference sequence). The CDR3 sequence: CSARDRRNRAYQAFF. For the CDR3, the DNA is TGCAGTGCTAGAGACCGACGCAACAGGGCCTACCAAGCTTTCTTT.

This clonotype was observed at least ten times. V usage is TRBV29-1 and J usage is TRBJ2-1; 10 bases map to TRBD2. Germline CDR1 is SQVTM and CDR2 is ANQGSEA. The junction had 5 bases not matched to a gene; V was cut back by 4 bases and J by 8 bases. This CDR3 comprises 13 residues. The CDR3 sequence is CSVVELAGYEQFF. Written as DNA, the CDR3 is TGCAGCGTTGTTGAACTAGCGGGGTATGAGCAGTTCTTC.

This clonotype was recorded many times. V gene TRBV10-3 combines with J gene TRBJ2-2; perhaps TRBD2 as D (6 bases). The V gene lost 7 bases and the J gene lost 3 bases, with 15 bases spanning the gap. The CDR3 sequence is 15 residues long. Germline V CDR1 and CDR2: ENHRY, SYGVKD. The CDR3 loop is CAIKGGTGDTGELFF. The CDR3 DNA follows: TGTGCCATCAAAGGAGGGACGGGAGACACCGGGGAGCTGTTTTTT.

At least ten counts were recorded for this clonotype. The rearrangement uses TRBV10-1 and TRBJ2-5; 8 positions agree with TRBD2. The CDR3 covers 16 residues. V shed 3 bases, J shed 5 bases, and the junction held 11 bases outside the gene matches. Germline V gene data show CDR1 as WNHNN and CDR2 as SYGVQD (reference sequence). The CDR3 sequence is CASSEGQRGRGETQYF. CDR3 coding DNA: TGCGCCAGCAGTGAAGGCCAGCGGGGGCGCGGGGAGACCCAGTACTTC.

At least ten counts were recorded for this clonotype. V is TRBV5-1 and J is TRBJ2-3, with 8 bases lining up with TRBD2. Germline CDR1 reads SGHRS; CDR2 reads YFSETQ. This CDR3 is 15 amino acids long. The V gene end was trimmed by 5 bases and the J gene end by 1 base; junction bases not matched to a gene: 6. The CDR3 region is CASSDGLAGTDTQYF. CDR3 DNA: TGCGCCAGCAGTGACGGACTAGCTGGCACAGATACGCAGTATTTT.

In this sample, this clonotype turned up many times. This sequence joins TRBV4-2 and TRBJ2-3, with D uncertain. V lost 0 bases to trimming and J lost 3 bases, with 7 bases between them. The CDR3 runs 14 residues. Per the germline V gene, CDR1 is LGHNA and CDR2 is YNFKEQ. The CDR3 spells CASSQDKGTDTQYF. As DNA, the CDR3 is TGTGCCAGCAGCCAAGATAAGGGTACAGATACGCAGTATTTT.

The chain carries TRBV7-9 and TRBJ2-3; no clear D. Germline assignment: CDR1 SEHNR and CDR2 FQNEAQ (reference sequence). The CDR3 loop spans 13 amino acids. V lost 3 bases and J 3 bases, leaving 7 bases between the germline ends. The CDR3 bases are TGTGCCAGCAGCTTCCTTTGGACAGATACGCAGTATTTT. Amino acids: CASSFLWTDTQYF.

The table lists this clonotype with a count of one. The V and J genes are TRBV5-1 and TRBJ2-7, with D perhaps matching TRBD2 (6 bases). Per germline, CDR1 SGHRS and CDR2 YFSETQ. V was cut by 4 bases and J by 6 bases, with 17 bases left in between. The CDR3 is 14 residues long. The CDR3 DNA follows: TGCGCCAGCAGCCCCGGGGCTCGGGGGATCGAGCAGTACTTC. It translates to CASSPGARGIEQYF.

This clonotype was counted only a few times. This chain links TRBV5-4 with TRBJ2-3; D is uncertain. Trimming left V 4 bases short and J 3 bases short, with 6 bases between. Germline V gene lookup returns CDR1 SGHNT and CDR2 YYREEE (reference sequence). The CDR3 totals 12 residues. CDR3 in amino acids: CASSVQTDTQYF. In DNA, the CDR3 is TGTGCCAGCAGCGTGCAAACAGATACGCAGTATTTT.

This clonotype was seen ten or more times. V is TRBV5-1 and J is TRBJ2-1, with 12 bases matching TRBD2. The CDR3 totals 16 residues. Germline assignment: CDR1 SGHRS and CDR2 YFSETQ. The junction had 9 bases not matched to a gene; V was cut back by 5 bases and J by 6 bases. Written as DNA, the CDR3 is TGCGCCAGCAGTTACCCCCTAGCGGGGGGGCCCAATGAGCAGTTCTTC. It translates to CASSYPLAGGPNEQFF.

This clonotype has a count of ten or more. The chain combines TRBV6-5 with TRBJ2-3; D ambiguous. The CDR3 spans 14 residues. The germline V and J ends were trimmed by 0 bases and 6 bases, with 10 bases remaining between them. Germline loops: CDR1 MNHEY, CDR2 SVGAGI. DNA of the CDR3: TGTGCCAGCAGTTACTCGATCCATGAGGATACGCAGTATTTT. This codes for CASSYSIHEDTQYF.

This clonotype was observed at least ten times. V is TRBV5-6 and J is TRBJ1-2; D might be TRBD1 (5 bases). CDR1 SGHDT and CDR2 YYEEEE come from the germline V gene. V was clipped by 0 bases and J by 2 bases, with 14 bases between them. The CDR3 covers 16 residues. This CDR3 is CASSLDRRGANYGYTF. CDR3 in DNA: TGTGCCAGCAGCTTGGATCGTCGGGGCGCGAACTATGGCTACACCTTC.

This clonotype was recorded at least ten times. Here the CDR3 reads CASRLQGSKETQYF. As DNA, the CDR3 is TGTGCCAGCAGATTACAGGGGAGTAAAGAGACCCAGTACTTC. The V and J genes are TRBV7-8 and TRBJ2-5; 7 bases are shared with TRBD1. Germline V CDR1 and CDR2: SGHVS, FQNEAQ. The V gene end was trimmed by 6 bases and the J gene end by 3 bases; junction bases not matched to a gene: 7. This CDR3 has 14 amino acids.

The chain employs TRBV12-3 or TRBV12-4 and TRBJ1-2; D gene unclear. Trimming left V 6 bases short and J 0 bases short, with 5 bases between. The CDR3 loop spans 12 amino acids. The CDR3 nucleotides read TGTGCCAGCAGCCACACTAACTATGGCTACACCTTC. It translates to CASSHTNYGYTF.

This clonotype was found many times. J is TRBJ2-2 and V is TRBV7-3; 9 nucleotides line up with TRBD1. Unmatched junction bases numbered 4, after V lost 5 bases and J lost 6 bases. The germline V gene encodes CDR1 SGHTA and CDR2 FQGTGA. The CDR3 has 14 amino acids. CDR3 DNA: TGTGCCAGCAGCGTCAACAGGGGGCCCGGGGAGCTGTTTTTT. As protein: CASSVNRGPGELFF.

This clonotype was seen ten or more times. The chain recombines TRBV21-1 with TRBJ2-1; the table's D call, TRBD1, was not checked against the DNA. TRBV21-1 is tagged as a pseudogene. The CDR3 has 18 amino acids. CDR3 region: CASSTRRTVNGNRGEQFF. In DNA form, the CDR3 reads TGTGCCAGCAGCACCCGTCGGACTGTAAACGGGAATCGGGGTGAGCAGTTCTTC.

V usage is TRBV2 and J usage is TRBJ1-1; D unclear. Germline V CDR1 and CDR2: SNHLY, FYNNEI. This CDR3 region has 15 residues. V was shortened by 1 base and J by 4 bases, with 13 bases between the two germline ends. CDR3 region: CASSEGVPTGTEAFF. CDR3 DNA sequence: TGTGCCAGCAGTGAAGGGGTCCCGACCGGCACTGAAGCTTTCTTT.

This clonotype was seen repeatedly, ten times or more. The chain uses TRBV20-1 and TRBJ2-3; D is perhaps TRBD2 (6 bases). With 4 bases removed from V and 2 bases from J, the gap between germline ends came to 19 bases. Germline CDR1 is DFQATT and CDR2 is SNEGSKA (reference sequence). CDR3 length equals 16 residues. This CDR3 is CSATTGGRALTDTQYF. CDR3 nucleotides: TGCAGTGCTACCACCGGGGGACGCGCTCTCACAGATACGCAGTATTTT.

The chain employs TRBV12-3 or TRBV12-4 and TRBJ1-6; 9 bases align to TRBD1. With V trimmed by 4 bases and J by 6 bases, 4 bases remained unmatched. This CDR3 has 15 residues. CDR3 region: CASSSGTGLNSPLHF. The CDR3, as DNA: TGTGCCAGCAGTTCCGGGACAGGGCTTAATTCACCCCTCCACTTT.

This clonotype has more than one count but fewer than ten. The chain is built from TRBV19 and TRBJ2-3; no reliable D call. Germline CDR1 reads LNHDA; CDR2 reads SQIVND (reference sequence). V lost 8 bases to trimming and J lost 1 base, with 16 bases between them. The CDR3 extends over 15 amino acids. The CDR3 nucleotides are TGTGCCAGTGGGCAGTCGAGTACGGGCACAGATACGCAGTATTTT. Translated, it gives CASGQSSTGTDTQYF.

At least ten counts were recorded for this clonotype. The chain recombines TRBV7-9 with TRBJ2-7, with D possibly TRBD2 on 7 matching bases. CDR1 SEHNR and CDR2 FQNEAQ come from the germline V gene (reference sequence). Between the trimmed V and J ends, which lost 1 base and 3 bases, there was a span of 13 bases. The CDR3 covers 15 residues. The CDR3 bases are TGTGCCAGCAGCTTAGATGGGGGGGGCATCTACGAGCAGTACTTC. Protein: CASSLDGGGIYEQYF.